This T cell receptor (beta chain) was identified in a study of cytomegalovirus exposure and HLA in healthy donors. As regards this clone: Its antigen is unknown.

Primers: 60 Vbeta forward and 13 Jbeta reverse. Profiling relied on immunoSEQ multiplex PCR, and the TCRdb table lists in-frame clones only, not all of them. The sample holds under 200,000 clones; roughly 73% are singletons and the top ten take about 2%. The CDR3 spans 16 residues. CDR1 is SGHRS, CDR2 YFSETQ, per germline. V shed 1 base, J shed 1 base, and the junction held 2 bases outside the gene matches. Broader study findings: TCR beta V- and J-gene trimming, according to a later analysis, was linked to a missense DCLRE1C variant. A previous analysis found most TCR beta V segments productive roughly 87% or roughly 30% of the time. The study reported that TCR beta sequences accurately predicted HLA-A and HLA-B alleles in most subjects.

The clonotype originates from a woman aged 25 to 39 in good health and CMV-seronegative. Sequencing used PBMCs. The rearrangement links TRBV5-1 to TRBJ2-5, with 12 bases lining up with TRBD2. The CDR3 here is CASSLRTSGTQETQYF. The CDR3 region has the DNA TGCGCCAGCAGCTTGAGGACTAGCGGGACCCAAGAGACCCAGTACTTC. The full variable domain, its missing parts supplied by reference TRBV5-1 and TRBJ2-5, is KAGVTQTPRYLIKTRGQQVTLSCSPISGHRSVSWYQQTPGQGLQFLFEYFSETQRNKGNFPGRFSGRQFSNSRSEMNVSTLELGDSALYLCASSLRTSGTQETQYFGPGTRLLVL.